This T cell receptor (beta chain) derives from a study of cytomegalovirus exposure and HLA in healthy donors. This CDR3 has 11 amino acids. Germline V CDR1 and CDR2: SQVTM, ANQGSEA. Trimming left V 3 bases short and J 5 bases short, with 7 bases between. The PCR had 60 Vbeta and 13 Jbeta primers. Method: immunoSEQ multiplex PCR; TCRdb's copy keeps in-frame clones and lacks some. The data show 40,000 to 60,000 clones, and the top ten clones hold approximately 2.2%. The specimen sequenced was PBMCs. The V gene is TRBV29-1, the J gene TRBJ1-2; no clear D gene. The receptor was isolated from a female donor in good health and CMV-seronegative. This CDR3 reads CSVDPGYGYTF. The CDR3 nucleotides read TGCAGCGTTGACCCCGGGTATGGCTACACCTTC.